This T cell receptor beta chain was captured in a study of blood T cell repertoires in COVID-19. Overall study: Nucleic acid was either cDNA or gDNA, and it came from T cells, B-cell-depleted T cells, or PBMCs.

A note on this clone: A junction boundary mismatches the germline segment, possibly from a read error.

The repertoire was sequenced with immunoSEQ multiplex PCR; TCRdb's copy has only in-frame clones and lacks some. The sample carries 40,000 to 50,000 clones, more than 75% recorded once. CDR1 is SSHAT and CDR2 is FNYEAQ in the germline V gene (reference sequence). The CDR3 loop spans 16 amino acids. Input material: peripheral blood. This chain connects TRBV7-7 to TRBJ2-3, with a weak D call TRBD2 (6 bases). This TCR came from a human donor in a cohort sampled during active COVID-19. CDR3 region: CASSQNTGRGEDTQYF. CDR3 nucleotides: TGTGCTAGCAGCCAAAATACCGGGAGAGGTGAAGATACGCAGTATTTT.